This T cell receptor (beta chain) was sequenced during a study of shared clonotypes between healthy human individuals. This CDR3 is 15 amino acids long. V dropped 2 bases and J dropped 2 bases, with 12 bases sitting between them. Looked up from germline, CDR1 is MDHEN and CDR2 is SYDVKM. Sequencing used immunoSEQ multiplex PCR; TCRdb keeps in-frame clones, though not all of them. Here the sample spans 2 million to 2.5 million clones, around 90% being singletons. V and J are TRBV28 and TRBJ1-2, with D perhaps matching TRBD1 (5 bases). The receptor's source is a man younger than 35 in good health. Some clones in this sample may be carry-over from other donors' samples. The specimen sequenced was naive CD4+ T cells from PBMCs. Subset indicated: CD45RA+ positively selected. The CDR3 spells CASSLAGRANYGYTF. For the CDR3, the DNA is TGTGCCAGCAGTTTAGCCGGCAGGGCCAACTATGGCTACACCTTC.